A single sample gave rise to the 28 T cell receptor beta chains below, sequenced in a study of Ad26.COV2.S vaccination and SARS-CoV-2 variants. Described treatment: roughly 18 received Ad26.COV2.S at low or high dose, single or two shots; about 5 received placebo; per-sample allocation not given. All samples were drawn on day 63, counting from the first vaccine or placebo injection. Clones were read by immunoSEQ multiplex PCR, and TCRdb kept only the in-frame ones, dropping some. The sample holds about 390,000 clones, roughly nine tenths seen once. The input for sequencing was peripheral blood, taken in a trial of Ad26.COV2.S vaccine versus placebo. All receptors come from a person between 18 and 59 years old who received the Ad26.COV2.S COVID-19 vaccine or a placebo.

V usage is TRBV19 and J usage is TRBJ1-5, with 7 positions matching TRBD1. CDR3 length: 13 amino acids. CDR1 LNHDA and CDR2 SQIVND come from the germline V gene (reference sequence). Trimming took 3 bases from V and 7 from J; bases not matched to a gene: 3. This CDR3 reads CASSIDRAQPQHF. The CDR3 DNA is TGTGCCAGTAGTATCGACAGGGCGCAGCCCCAGCATTTT.

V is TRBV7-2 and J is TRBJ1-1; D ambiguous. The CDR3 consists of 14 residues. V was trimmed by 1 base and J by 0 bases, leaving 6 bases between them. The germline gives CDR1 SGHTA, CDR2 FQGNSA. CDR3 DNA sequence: TGTGCCAGCAGCTTAGGGTGGCTGAACACTGAAGCTTTCTTT. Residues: CASSLGWLNTEAFF.

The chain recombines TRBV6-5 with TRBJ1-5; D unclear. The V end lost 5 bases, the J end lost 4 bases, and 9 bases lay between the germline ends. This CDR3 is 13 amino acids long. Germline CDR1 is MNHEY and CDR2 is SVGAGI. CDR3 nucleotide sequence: TGTGCCAGCAGTCCCACGCTAAATCAGCCCCAGCATTTT. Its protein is CASSPTLNQPQHF.

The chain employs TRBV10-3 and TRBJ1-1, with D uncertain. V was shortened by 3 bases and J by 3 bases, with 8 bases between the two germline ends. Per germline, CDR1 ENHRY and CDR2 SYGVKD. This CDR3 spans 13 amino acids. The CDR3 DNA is TGTGCCATCAGTGAACGATCTGACACTGAAGCTTTCTTT. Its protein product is CAISERSDTEAFF.

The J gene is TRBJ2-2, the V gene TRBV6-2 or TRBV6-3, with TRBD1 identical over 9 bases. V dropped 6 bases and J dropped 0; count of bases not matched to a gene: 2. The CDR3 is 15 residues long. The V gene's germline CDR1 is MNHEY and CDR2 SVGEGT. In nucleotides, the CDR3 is TGTGCCAGCAGCCGGACAGGGGCGAACACCGGGGAGCTGTTTTTT. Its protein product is CASSRTGANTGELFF.

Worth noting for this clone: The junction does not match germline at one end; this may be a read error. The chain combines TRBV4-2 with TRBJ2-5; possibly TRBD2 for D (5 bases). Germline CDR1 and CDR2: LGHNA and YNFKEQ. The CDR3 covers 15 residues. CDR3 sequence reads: CASSEERWEQETQYF. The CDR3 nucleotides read TGTGCCAGCAGCGAAGAAAGGTGGGAGCAAGAGACCCAGTACTTC.

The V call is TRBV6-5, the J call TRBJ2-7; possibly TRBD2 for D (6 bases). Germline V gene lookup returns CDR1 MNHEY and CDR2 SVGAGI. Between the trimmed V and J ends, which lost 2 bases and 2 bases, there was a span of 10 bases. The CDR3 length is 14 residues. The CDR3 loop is CASSYLGGTYEQYF. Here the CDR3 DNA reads TGTGCCAGCAGTTACCTCGGGGGAACCTACGAGCAGTACTTC.

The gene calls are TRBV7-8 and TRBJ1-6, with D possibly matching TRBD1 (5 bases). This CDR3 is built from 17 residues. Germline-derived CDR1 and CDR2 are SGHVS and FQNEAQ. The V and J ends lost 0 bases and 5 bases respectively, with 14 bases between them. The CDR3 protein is CASSLAGSQGDNSPLHF. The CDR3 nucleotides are TGTGCCAGCAGCTTAGCGGGTAGTCAGGGAGATAATTCACCCCTCCACTTT.

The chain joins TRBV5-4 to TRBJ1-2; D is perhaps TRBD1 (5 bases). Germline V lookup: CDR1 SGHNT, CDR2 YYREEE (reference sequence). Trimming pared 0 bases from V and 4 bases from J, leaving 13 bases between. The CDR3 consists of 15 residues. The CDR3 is CASSLAVGTVYGYTF. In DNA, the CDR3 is TGTGCCAGCAGCTTGGCCGTCGGGACGGTCTATGGCTACACCTTC.

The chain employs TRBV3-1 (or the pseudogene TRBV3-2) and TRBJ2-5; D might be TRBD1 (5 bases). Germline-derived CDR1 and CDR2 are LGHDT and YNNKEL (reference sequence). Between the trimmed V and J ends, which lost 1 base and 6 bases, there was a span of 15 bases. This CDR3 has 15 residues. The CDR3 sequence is CASSQVGVGEKTQYF. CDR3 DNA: TGTGCCAGCAGCCAAGTTGGTGTAGGGGAAAAGACCCAGTACTTC.

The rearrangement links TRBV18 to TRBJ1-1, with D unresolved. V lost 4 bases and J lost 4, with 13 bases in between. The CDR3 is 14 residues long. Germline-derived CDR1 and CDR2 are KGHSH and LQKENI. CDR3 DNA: TGTGCCAGCTCACTCCGTCCGGTCGGCACTGAAGCTTTCTTT. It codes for CASSLRPVGTEAFF.

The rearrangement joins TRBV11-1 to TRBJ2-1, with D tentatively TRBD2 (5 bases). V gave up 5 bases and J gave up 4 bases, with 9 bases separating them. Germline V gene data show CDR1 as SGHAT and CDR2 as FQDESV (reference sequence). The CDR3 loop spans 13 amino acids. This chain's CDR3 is CASSLGLYNEQFF. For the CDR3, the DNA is TGTGCCAGCAGCCTTGGACTTTACAATGAGCAGTTCTTC.

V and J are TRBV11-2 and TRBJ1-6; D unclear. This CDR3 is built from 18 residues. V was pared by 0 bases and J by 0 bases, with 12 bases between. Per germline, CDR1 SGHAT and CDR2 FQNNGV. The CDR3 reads CASSLDPPRNSYNSPLHF. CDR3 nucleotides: TGTGCCAGCAGCTTAGATCCCCCGCGAAACTCCTATAATTCACCCCTCCACTTT.

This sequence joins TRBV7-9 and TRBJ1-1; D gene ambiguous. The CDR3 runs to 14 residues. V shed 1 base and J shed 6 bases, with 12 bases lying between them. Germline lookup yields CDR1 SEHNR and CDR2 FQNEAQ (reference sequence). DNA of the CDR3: TGTGCCAGCAGCTTAGATGCGGGGATAGCTGAAGCTTTCTTT. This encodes CASSLDAGIAEAFF.

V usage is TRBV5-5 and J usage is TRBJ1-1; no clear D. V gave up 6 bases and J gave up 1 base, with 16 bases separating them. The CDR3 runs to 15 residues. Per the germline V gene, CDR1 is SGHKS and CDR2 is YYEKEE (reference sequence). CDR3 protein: CASNNAAGWNTEAFF. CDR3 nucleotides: TGTGCCAGCAACAATGCAGCGGGGTGGAACACTGAAGCTTTCTTT.

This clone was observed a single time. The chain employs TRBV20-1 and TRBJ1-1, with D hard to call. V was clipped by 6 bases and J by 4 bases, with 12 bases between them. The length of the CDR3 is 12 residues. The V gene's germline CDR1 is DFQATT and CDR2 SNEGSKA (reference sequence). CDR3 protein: CSASGRVTEAFF. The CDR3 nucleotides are TGCAGTGCAAGTGGCCGAGTCACTGAAGCTTTCTTT.

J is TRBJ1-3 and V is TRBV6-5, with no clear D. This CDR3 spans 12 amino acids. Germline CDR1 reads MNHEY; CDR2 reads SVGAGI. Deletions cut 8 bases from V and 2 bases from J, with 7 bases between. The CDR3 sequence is CASEGAGNTIYF. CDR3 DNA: TGTGCCAGCGAGGGCGCTGGAAACACCATATATTTT.

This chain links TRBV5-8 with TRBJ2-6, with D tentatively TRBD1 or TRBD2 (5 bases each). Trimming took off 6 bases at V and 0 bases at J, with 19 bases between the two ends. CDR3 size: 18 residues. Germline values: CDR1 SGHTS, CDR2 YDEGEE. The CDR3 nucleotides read TGTGCCAGCATACGCCGGGACCAAGTCCCCTCTGGGGCCAACGTCCTGACTTTC. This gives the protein CASIRRDQVPSGANVLTF.

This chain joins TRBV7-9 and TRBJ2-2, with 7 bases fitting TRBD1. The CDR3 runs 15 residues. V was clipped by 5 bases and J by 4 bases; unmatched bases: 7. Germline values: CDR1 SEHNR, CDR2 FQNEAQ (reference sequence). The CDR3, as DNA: TGTGCCAGCAGCCCACAGGGGTCCAGCACCGGGGAGCTGTTTTTT. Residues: CASSPQGSSTGELFF. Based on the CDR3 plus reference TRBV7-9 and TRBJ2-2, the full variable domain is DTGVSQNPRHKITKRGQNVTFRCDPISEHNRLYWYRQTLGQGPEFLTYFQNEAQLEKSRLLSDRFSAERPKGSFSTLEIQRTEQGDSAMYLCASSPQGSSTGELFFGEGSRLTVL.

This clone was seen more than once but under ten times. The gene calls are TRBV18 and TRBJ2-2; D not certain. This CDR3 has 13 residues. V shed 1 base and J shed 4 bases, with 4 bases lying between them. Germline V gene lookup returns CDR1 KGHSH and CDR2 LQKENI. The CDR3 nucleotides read TGTGCCAGCTCACCACGGGTCACCGGGGAGCTGTTTTTT. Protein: CASSPRVTGELFF.

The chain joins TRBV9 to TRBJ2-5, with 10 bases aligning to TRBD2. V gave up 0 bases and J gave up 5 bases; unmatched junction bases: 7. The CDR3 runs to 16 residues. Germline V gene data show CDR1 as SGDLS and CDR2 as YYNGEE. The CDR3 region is CASSVDPSGGGETQYF. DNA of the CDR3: TGTGCCAGCAGCGTAGACCCTAGCGGGGGAGGGGAGACCCAGTACTTC.

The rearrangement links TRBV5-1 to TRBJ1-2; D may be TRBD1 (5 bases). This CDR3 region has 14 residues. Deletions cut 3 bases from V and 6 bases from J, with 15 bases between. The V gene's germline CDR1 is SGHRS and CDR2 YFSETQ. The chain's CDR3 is CASSSMTGDDGYTF. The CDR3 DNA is TGCGCCAGCAGCTCAATGACGGGGGATGATGGCTACACCTTC.

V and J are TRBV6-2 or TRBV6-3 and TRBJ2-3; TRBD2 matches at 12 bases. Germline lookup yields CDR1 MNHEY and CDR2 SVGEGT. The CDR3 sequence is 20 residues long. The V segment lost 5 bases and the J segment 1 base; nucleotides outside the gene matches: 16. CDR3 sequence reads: CASSPQTSGGDLVGTDTQYF. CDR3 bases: TGTGCCAGCAGTCCCCAGACTAGCGGGGGAGATCTTGTTGGCACAGATACGCAGTATTTT.

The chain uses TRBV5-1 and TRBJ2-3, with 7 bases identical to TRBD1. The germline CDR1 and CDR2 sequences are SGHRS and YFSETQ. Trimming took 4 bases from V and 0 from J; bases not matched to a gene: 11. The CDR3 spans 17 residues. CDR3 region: CASSPGQVITSTDTQYF. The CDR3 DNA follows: TGCGCCAGCAGCCCTGGACAGGTGATTACTAGCACAGATACGCAGTATTTT.

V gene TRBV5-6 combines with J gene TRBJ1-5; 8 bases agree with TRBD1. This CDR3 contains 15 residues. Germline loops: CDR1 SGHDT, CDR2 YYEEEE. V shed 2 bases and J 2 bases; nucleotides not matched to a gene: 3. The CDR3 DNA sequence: TGTGCCAGCAGCTTTGGGACAGGCCGCAATCAGCCCCAGCATTTT. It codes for CASSFGTGRNQPQHF.

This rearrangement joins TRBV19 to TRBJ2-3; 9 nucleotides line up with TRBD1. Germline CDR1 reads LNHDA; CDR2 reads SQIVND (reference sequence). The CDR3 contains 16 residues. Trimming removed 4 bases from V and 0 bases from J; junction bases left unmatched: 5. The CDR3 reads CASSKPQGASTDTQYF. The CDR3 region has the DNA TGTGCCAGTAGTAAGCCACAGGGGGCTAGCACAGATACGCAGTATTTT.

CDR3 nucleotides: TGTGCCAGCCTAAAGGGGGCGGCTAACACTGAAGCTTTCTTT. Residues: CASLKGAANTEAFF. V and J are TRBV6-6 and TRBJ1-1, with 7 bases lining up with TRBD1. Germline V CDR1 and CDR2: MNHNY, SVGAGI (reference sequence). The J segment lost 2 bases and the V segment lost 8 bases, leaving 8 bases of the junction unmatched. The CDR3 sequence is 14 residues long.

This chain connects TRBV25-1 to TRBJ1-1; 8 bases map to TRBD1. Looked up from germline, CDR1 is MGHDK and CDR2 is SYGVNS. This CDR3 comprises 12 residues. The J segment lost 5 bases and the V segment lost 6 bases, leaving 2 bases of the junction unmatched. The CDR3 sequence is CASSRGLTEAFF. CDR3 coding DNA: TGTGCCAGCAGCAGGGGGCTTACTGAAGCTTTCTTT.